This TCR beta chain was sequenced in a study of cytomegalovirus exposure and HLA in healthy donors. Broader study findings: For most TCR sequences rarity was the rule, although some public TCRs occurred in many donors. The study put 150 to 200 TCR beta chains on its list as cytomegalovirus-associated.

The CDR3 covers 14 residues. Germline lookup yields CDR1 MNHEY and CDR2 SMNVEV (reference sequence). Trimming removed 0 bases from V and 4 bases from J, with 10 bases in between. The sample holds a few counts of this clone. The antigen remains undetermined. In the PCR, 60 Vbeta and 13 Jbeta primers were used. TCRdb keeps only in-frame clones here, not all; method: immunoSEQ multiplex PCR. The sample records over 120,000 clones, about 74% being singletons. The chain carries TRBV27 and TRBJ2-7; possibly TRBD1 for D (5 bases). What was sequenced was PBMCs. This receptor was taken from a man between 18 and 29 years old in good health and CMV-seropositive. CDR3 DNA: TGTGCCAGCAGTTTATCAGGGGCCATTTACGAGCAGTACTTC. This sequence encodes CASSLSGAIYEQYF.